The 19 T cell receptor beta chains listed next were all sequenced from one sample in a study of cytomegalovirus exposure and HLA in healthy donors. In the PCR, 60 Vbeta and 13 Jbeta primers were used. The repertoire was sequenced with immunoSEQ multiplex PCR; TCRdb's copy has only in-frame clones and lacks some. The table lists about 130,000 clones, 65% to 80% of them singletons, with over 0.9% in the top ten. The sample comprised PBMCs. These receptors were collected from a human donor in good health.

The rearrangement joins TRBV5-1 to TRBJ1-2; D remains unclear. The CDR3 loop spans 14 amino acids. Deletions cut 0 bases from V and 2 bases from J, with 8 bases between. Germline CDR1 is SGHRS and CDR2 is YFSETQ. The CDR3 spells CASSLGQKNYGYTF. The CDR3 DNA reads TGCGCCAGCAGCTTGGGACAAAAAAACTATGGCTACACCTTC.

The rearrangement joins TRBV19 to TRBJ1-2; D might be TRBD1 (5 bases). The V gene's germline CDR1 is LNHDA and CDR2 SQIVND (reference sequence). The CDR3 has 13 residues. Trimming cost V 1 base and J 5 bases, with 8 bases left between them. CDR3 region: CASSIGGGYGYTF. The CDR3 DNA follows: TGTGCCAGTAGTATAGGTGGGGGGTATGGCTACACCTTC.

This chain joins TRBV4-1 and TRBJ2-7; TRBD1 might be the D (5 bases). From germline, CDR1 is MGHRA and CDR2 YSYEKL. V was pared by 1 base and J by 5 bases, with 18 bases between. The CDR3 runs 16 residues. The CDR3 nucleotides read TGCGCCAGCAGCCAAGTTACGGGCAGGGAAACAAACGAGCAGTACTTC. Amino acids: CASSQVTGRETNEQYF.

The rearrangement uses TRBV4-1 and TRBJ2-3; TRBD2 might be the D (6 bases). Looked up from germline, CDR1 is MGHRA and CDR2 is YSYEKL. The CDR3 totals 17 residues. V gave up 4 bases and J gave up 1 base, with 18 bases separating them. The DNA of the CDR3 is TGCGCCAGCAGCCTCGTCGGCGCTTCGGGGGGCACAGATACGCAGTATTTT. It encodes CASSLVGASGGTDTQYF.

CDR3 region: CASSSDRGRRETQYF. The CDR3 DNA follows: TGTGCCAGCAGCTCGGACAGGGGGCGTAGAGAGACCCAGTACTTC. This chain uses TRBV7-2 with TRBJ2-5; TRBD1 aligns across 11 bases. The CDR3 runs 15 residues. The ends lost 4 bases at V and 4 bases at J; junction bases unmatched: 5. The germline V gene encodes CDR1 SGHTA and CDR2 FQGNSA.

This clone was seen only once. The rearrangement joins TRBV7-9 to TRBJ2-2; 8 nucleotides match TRBD1. The germline V gene has CDR1 SEHNR and CDR2 FQNEAQ (reference sequence). After removal of 5 bases from V and 8 bases from J, the junction contained 13 bases not matched to a gene. There are 16 residues in the CDR3. The CDR3 DNA follows: TGTGCCAGCAGCCCGATCGGGACAGGCGATGGGGGGGAGCTGTTTTTT. Translation: CASSPIGTGDGGELFF. Based on the CDR3 plus reference TRBV7-9 and TRBJ2-2, the full variable domain is DTGVSQNPRHKITKRGQNVTFRCDPISEHNRLYWYRQTLGQGPEFLTYFQNEAQLEKSRLLSDRFSAERPKGSFSTLEIQRTEQGDSAMYLCASSPIGTGDGGELFFGEGSRLTVL.

A single count supports this clone. The chain is built from TRBV7-2 and TRBJ2-4, with D unclear. V lost 2 bases and J lost 10, with 15 bases in between. CDR3 length: 14 amino acids. From germline, CDR1 is SGHTA and CDR2 FQGNSA. The CDR3, as DNA: TGTGCCAGCAGCTTAAGTAGAACAGCCACGATTCAGTACTTC. As protein: CASSLSRTATIQYF.

The CDR3: CASSKRLAGDYEQYF. CDR3 in DNA: TGTGCCAGCAGTAAGAGACTAGCGGGGGACTACGAGCAGTACTTC. The V and J genes are TRBV2 and TRBJ2-5, with 12 positions matching TRBD2. The end of the DNA aligns better with TRBJ2-7, so the J call may be wrong. There are 15 residues in the CDR3. Germline V gene data show CDR1 as SNHLY and CDR2 as FYNNEI.

This clone was counted only a few times. J is TRBJ1-4 and V is TRBV6-6; D is ambiguous. Trimming left V 7 bases short and J 6 bases short, with 18 bases between. The germline V gene has CDR1 MNHNY and CDR2 SVGAGI (reference sequence). CDR3 length: 15 amino acids. CDR3 in DNA: TGTGCCAGCATCTTTACGCCCGAGGGTTATGAAAAACTGTTTTTT. Translating it yields CASIFTPEGYEKLFF.

The rearrangement uses TRBV2 and TRBJ1-5; D is perhaps TRBD1 (5 bases). The germline V gene encodes CDR1 SNHLY and CDR2 FYNNEI. CDR3 length: 12 residues. Between the trimmed V and J ends, which lost 7 bases and 5 bases, there was a span of 9 bases. Written as DNA, the CDR3 is TGTGCCAGCACACGGGGGGATCAGCCCCAGCATTTT. It is translated as CASTRGDQPQHF.

This clone showed up just a few times. The chain combines TRBV2 with TRBJ1-2; TRBD1 might be the D (5 bases). Between the trimmed V and J ends, which lost 4 bases and 4 bases, there was a span of 10 bases. The V gene's germline CDR1 is SNHLY and CDR2 FYNNEI. The CDR3 covers 13 residues. The CDR3 reads CASSAQGSYGYTF. The CDR3, as DNA: TGTGCCAGCAGTGCCCAGGGCTCCTATGGCTACACCTTC. Drawing the rest from reference TRBV2 and TRBJ1-2, the complete variable domain is EPEVTQTPSHQVTQMGQEVILRCVPISNHLYFYWYRQILGQKVEFLVSFYNNEISEKSEIFDDQFSVERPDGSNFTLKIRSTKLEDSAMYFCASSAQGSYGYTFGSGTRLTVV.

This clone showed up just once. The chain employs TRBV5-1 and TRBJ2-7, with 10 bases matching TRBD1. The CDR3 extends over 14 amino acids. The J segment lost 6 bases and the V segment lost 6 bases, leaving 9 bases of the junction unmatched. Germline loops: CDR1 SGHRS, CDR2 YFSETQ. Here the CDR3 reads CASTLGDRGSEQYF. The CDR3 DNA sequence: TGCGCCAGCACTCTAGGGGACAGGGGATCCGAGCAGTACTTC.

V and J are TRBV2 and TRBJ2-7, with D unclear. Trimming left V 1 base short and J 7 bases short, with 11 bases between. CDR3 size: 13 residues. The germline gives CDR1 SNHLY, CDR2 FYNNEI. The CDR3 DNA sequence: TGTGCCAGCAGTGAAGGCAGTTCTCGAGAGCAGTACTTC. This gives the protein CASSEGSSREQYF. The whole variable domain, remainder taken from reference TRBV2 and TRBJ2-7, is EPEVTQTPSHQVTQMGQEVILRCVPISNHLYFYWYRQILGQKVEFLVSFYNNEISEKSEIFDDQFSVERPDGSNFTLKIRSTKLEDSAMYFCASSEGSSREQYFGPGTRLTVT.

This chain links TRBV11-2 with TRBJ2-1, with 7 bases fitting TRBD2. The CDR3 length is 16 residues. Trimming at V came to 7 bases and at J to 2 bases, leaving 11 bases not matched to a gene. The germline V gene has CDR1 SGHAT and CDR2 FQNNGV. CDR3 protein: CASTIGTTLPYNEQFF. In DNA, the CDR3 is TGTGCCAGCACCATCGGGACTACGCTACCCTACAATGAGCAGTTCTTC.

This clone is a singleton in its sample. This rearrangement joins TRBV7-8 to TRBJ1-5; tentatively, D is TRBD1 (5 bases). The CDR3 sequence is 17 residues long. Trimming stripped 1 base from V and 0 bases from J, with 13 bases between. CDR1 is SGHVS, CDR2 FQNEAQ, per germline. The CDR3 coding sequence is TGTGCCAGCAGCTTAGGCAAGACAGCGTATAGCAATCAGCCCCAGCATTTT. Amino acid sequence: CASSLGKTAYSNQPQHF.

The chain is built from TRBV11-2 and TRBJ2-2; 9 positions agree with TRBD1. The V segment lost 2 bases and the J segment 0 bases; nucleotides outside the gene matches: 1. This CDR3 contains 16 residues. Germline V CDR1 and CDR2: SGHAT, FQNNGV. For the CDR3, the DNA is TGTGCCAGCAGCTTAACAGGGGGCGCGAACACCGGGGAGCTGTTTTTT. The encoded protein is CASSLTGGANTGELFF.

This chain connects TRBV9 to TRBJ1-4; D unclear. Germline CDR1 and CDR2: SGDLS and YYNGEE. This CDR3 region has 15 residues. V lost 0 bases, J lost 4 bases, and 10 bases lay in between. The DNA of the CDR3 is TGTGCCAGCAGCGTAGCCGGTGTTGTTAATGAAAAACTGTTTTTT. Translated: CASSVAGVVNEKLFF.

This clone has just a few counts. Written as DNA, the CDR3 is TGTGCCAGCGGGGACAGGGGTAATCAGCCCCAGCATTTT. Translated, it gives CASGDRGNQPQHF. This chain links TRBV28 with TRBJ1-5; 10 bases agree with TRBD1. The V gene end was trimmed by 8 bases and the J gene end by 4 bases; junction bases not matched to a gene: 2. This CDR3 is 13 amino acids long. Germline V gives CDR1 MDHEN, CDR2 SYDVKM. The whole variable domain, remainder taken from reference TRBV28 and TRBJ1-5, is DVKVTQSSRYLVKRTGEKVFLECVQDMDHENMFWYRQDPGLGLRLIYFSYDVKMKEKGDIPEGYSVSREKKERFSLILESASTNQTSMYLCASGDRGNQPQHFGDGTRLSIL.

CDR3 loop: CASSKWTGVCKLFF. In DNA form, the CDR3 reads TGTGCCAGCAGCAAATGGACAGGGGTATGTAAACTGTTTTTT. The gene calls are TRBV21-1 and TRBJ1-4; the table's D call, TRBD1, has no DNA check behind it. TRBV21-1 is a recognized pseudogene. The CDR3 runs to 14 residues.